The rows below give T cell receptor beta chains drawn from one sample of a study of blood T cell repertoires in COVID-19. The method was immunoSEQ multiplex PCR; TCRdb's version includes in-frame clones alone and lacks a portion of them. The sample shows about 300,000 clones, around 85% of them seen only once. The source material was PBMCs or T cells enriched from blood (not recorded which). These receptors all stem from a woman between 45 and 60 years old who had recovered from COVID-19. Both conserved end residues are part of each CDR3. D genes are given only for firm matches. Size tells how often a clone was seen (once, few, many) or the class of an expanded clone, and some rows leave it out.

j_gene: TRBJ1-6
d_gene: NA
len: 15
abundance: few
v_gene: TRBV30
CDR3nt: TGTGCCTTTTCTACGGGGGGCTCCTATAATTCACCCCTCCACTTT
CDR3aa: CAFSTGGSYNSPLHF

j_gene: TRBJ2-5
d_gene: TRBD2
len: 16
abundance: NA
v_gene: TRBV11-3
CDR3nt: TGTGCCAGCAGCCCAGGGACTAGCGGGATCCAAGAGACCCAGTACTTC
CDR3aa: CASSPGTSGIQETQYF

j_gene: TRBJ2-5
d_gene: NA
len: 14
abundance: NA
v_gene: TRBV7-3
CDR3nt: TGTGCCAGCAGCCAAGGGGGCGGAGGGGAGACCCAGTACTTC
CDR3aa: CASSQGGGGETQYF

j_gene: TRBJ1-2
d_gene: NA
len: 14
abundance: NA
v_gene: TRBV7-2
CDR3nt: TGTGCCAGCAGCTTAGATCCAGGGAGGTATGGCTACACCTTC
CDR3aa: CASSLDPGRYGYTF

j_gene: TRBJ1-1
d_gene: TRBD1
len: 17
abundance: NA
v_gene: TRBV7-2
CDR3nt: TGTGCCAGCACGAAAAACAGGGGGCCCCCAAGTCGGGCTGAAGCTTTCTTT
CDR3aa: CASTKNRGPPSRAEAFF

j_gene: TRBJ1-4
d_gene: NA
len: 13
abundance: NA
v_gene: TRBV12-3/TRBV12-4
CDR3nt: TGTGCCAGCAGTTTCCGGGGTGGGGAAAAACTGTTTTTT
CDR3aa: CASSFRGGEKLFF

j_gene: TRBJ2-7
d_gene: TRBD2
len: 15
abundance: NA
v_gene: TRBV4-2
CDR3nt: TGTGCCAGCAGCCAAGATTTACTAGCGGACAACGAGCAGTACTTC
CDR3aa: CASSQDLLADNEQYF

j_gene: TRBJ2-6
d_gene: NA
len: 16
abundance: once
v_gene: TRBV3-1/TRBV3-2
CDR3nt: TGTGCCAGCAGCCAAGATTTAGTGTCTGGGGCCAACGTCCTGACTTTC
CDR3aa: CASSQDLVSGANVLTF

j_gene: TRBJ2-4
d_gene: NA
len: 18
abundance: NA
v_gene: TRBV4-1
CDR3nt: TGCGCCAGCAGCCAAGATCGTCAAGGGGGTATAGCCAAAAACATTCAGTACTTC
CDR3aa: CASSQDRQGGIAKNIQYF

j_gene: TRBJ2-7
d_gene: TRBD2
len: 15
abundance: NA
v_gene: TRBV4-2
CDR3nt: TGTGCCAGCAGCCAAGATCTACTAGCGAACTACGAGCAGTACTTC
CDR3aa: CASSQDLLANYEQYF

j_gene: TRBJ2-7
d_gene: NA
len: 14
abundance: NA
v_gene: TRBV18
CDR3nt: TGTGCCAGCTCACCAACGGGATTGGTAAACGAGCAGTACTTC
CDR3aa: CASSPTGLVNEQYF

j_gene: TRBJ2-1
d_gene: NA
len: 13
abundance: NA
v_gene: TRBV30
CDR3nt: TGTGCCTGGGGTATTACAGCGGACAATGAGCAGTTCTTC
CDR3aa: CAWGITADNEQFF

j_gene: TRBJ2-2
d_gene: NA
len: 15
abundance: few
v_gene: TRBV11-2
CDR3nt: TGTGCCAGCAGCTTTCAGGGTTCGAACACCGGGGAGCTGTTTTTT
CDR3aa: CASSFQGSNTGELFF

j_gene: TRBJ2-1
d_gene: NA
len: 13
abundance: NA
v_gene: TRBV10-2
CDR3nt: TGCGCCAGCAGTAGCGGCTCCTACAATGAGCAGTTCTTC
CDR3aa: CASSSGSYNEQFF

j_gene: TRBJ1-4
d_gene: TRBD1
len: 14
abundance: NA
v_gene: TRBV5-4
CDR3nt: TGTGCCAGCAGCACCCAGACAGGGGATGAAAAACTGTTTTTT
CDR3aa: CASSTQTGDEKLFF

j_gene: TRBJ2-3
d_gene: TRBD1
len: 16
abundance: NA
v_gene: TRBV12-5
CDR3nt: TGTGCTAGTGGTTTGGGCCGGGACAGGGCAACAGATACGCAGTATTTT
CDR3aa: CASGLGRDRATDTQYF

j_gene: TRBJ1-5
d_gene: NA
len: 15
abundance: few
v_gene: TRBV18
CDR3nt: TGTGCCAGCTCACCAGAGGCAGACCGCAATCAGCCCCAGCATTTT
CDR3aa: CASSPEADRNQPQHF

j_gene: TRBJ1-5
d_gene: TRBD1
len: 14
abundance: few
v_gene: TRBV6-5
CDR3nt: TGTGCCAGCAGTAAGGGACAGGGAGCTCAGCCCCAGCATTTT
CDR3aa: CASSKGQGAQPQHF

j_gene: TRBJ1-1
d_gene: NA
len: 15
abundance: NA
v_gene: TRBV11-2
CDR3nt: TGTGCCAGCAGCTTAGAGGGTAGGGAGGAGGATGAAGCTTTCTTT
CDR3aa: CASSLEGREEDEAFF

j_gene: TRBJ2-7
d_gene: NA
len: 15
abundance: NA
v_gene: TRBV6-2/TRBV6-3
CDR3nt: TGTGCCAGCAGTTACGAGGCCTCGAGCTCCTACGAGCAGTACTTC
CDR3aa: CASSYEASSSYEQYF

j_gene: TRBJ2-1
d_gene: TRBD1
len: 14
abundance: NA
v_gene: TRBV18
CDR3nt: TGTGCCAGCTCTTCCCAGGGGGCTGGTAATGAGCAGTTCTTC
CDR3aa: CASSSQGAGNEQFF

j_gene: TRBJ1-3
d_gene: NA
len: 16
abundance: NA
v_gene: TRBV11-2
CDR3nt: TGTGCCAGCAGCTTAGACTCGACCTCAGGTCGAAACACCATATATTTT
CDR3aa: CASSLDSTSGRNTIYF

j_gene: TRBJ2-1
d_gene: TRBD2
len: 15
abundance: NA
v_gene: TRBV18
CDR3nt: TGTGCCAGCTCACCGACTAGCGGGGGGGCTTCTGAGCAGTTCTTC
CDR3aa: CASSPTSGGASEQFF

j_gene: TRBJ2-1
d_gene: NA
len: 16
abundance: NA
v_gene: TRBV24-1
CDR3nt: TGTGCCACCAGTGATTCCTGGGGGGATAATATGAATGAGCAGTTCTTC
CDR3aa: CATSDSWGDNMNEQFF

j_gene: TRBJ2-7
d_gene: TRBD2
len: 15
abundance: NA
v_gene: TRBV7-9
CDR3nt: TGTGCCAGCAGCTTAACTAGCGGTAAAACCTACGAGCAGTACTTC
CDR3aa: CASSLTSGKTYEQYF

j_gene: TRBJ2-1
d_gene: TRBD1
len: 15
abundance: NA
v_gene: TRBV7-2
CDR3nt: TGTGCCAGCAGCTGGAGACAGGGTCGTCGCGATGAGCAGTTCTTC
CDR3aa: CASSWRQGRRDEQFF

j_gene: TRBJ1-5
d_gene: NA
len: 15
abundance: NA
v_gene: TRBV7-5
CDR3nt: TGTGCCAGAAGCTTATGCCGGTATAGCAATCAGCCCCAGCATTTT
CDR3aa: CARSLCRYSNQPQHF

j_gene: TRBJ2-1
d_gene: NA
len: 17
abundance: few
v_gene: TRBV3-1/TRBV3-2
CDR3nt: TGTGCCAGCAGCCAACTCCATCCGGATTCTAGAAACAATGAGCAGTTCTTC
CDR3aa: CASSQLHPDSRNNEQFF

j_gene: TRBJ1-1
d_gene: NA
len: 13
abundance: once
v_gene: TRBV11-2
CDR3nt: TGTGCCACCCGGAGGGGCGGTGGGACTGAAGCTTTCTTT
CDR3aa: CATRRGGGTEAFF

j_gene: TRBJ1-5
d_gene: TRBD1
len: 15
abundance: NA
v_gene: TRBV5-8
CDR3nt: TGTGCCAGCAGCCGGGACAGTATCTGGGGGCAGCCCCAGCATTTT
CDR3aa: CASSRDSIWGQPQHF

j_gene: TRBJ2-7
d_gene: TRBD1
len: 16
abundance: NA
v_gene: TRBV28
CDR3nt: TGTGCCAGCAGGCCATACGACAGGGGAACGAACTACGAGCAGTACTTC
CDR3aa: CASRPYDRGTNYEQYF

j_gene: TRBJ2-2
d_gene: NA
len: 16
abundance: NA
v_gene: TRBV3-1/TRBV3-2
CDR3nt: TGTGCCAGCAGCCTACGAAGGGGTACTCACACCGGGGAGCTGTTTTTT
CDR3aa: CASSLRRGTHTGELFF

j_gene: TRBJ1-3
d_gene: TRBD1
len: 18
abundance: once
v_gene: TRBV30
CDR3nt: TGTGCCTGGAGTTACACGCCATTGGGACAGCGACATGGAAACACCATATATTTT
CDR3aa: CAWSYTPLGQRHGNTIYF

j_gene: TRBJ2-3
d_gene: TRBD2
len: 16
abundance: NA
v_gene: TRBV24-1
CDR3nt: TGTGCCACCAGTGATGCTGGACTAGCGGGACGGTATACGCAGTATTTT
CDR3aa: CATSDAGLAGRYTQYF

j_gene: TRBJ2-1
d_gene: NA
len: 12
abundance: NA
v_gene: TRBV6-2/TRBV6-3
CDR3nt: TGTGCCAGCAGTTCACTAGGCAATGAGCAGTTCTTC
CDR3aa: CASSSLGNEQFF

j_gene: TRBJ2-5
d_gene: NA
len: 14
abundance: NA
v_gene: TRBV30
CDR3nt: TGTGCCTGGAGTCGAGGGAGAGGCCAAGAGACCCAGTACTTC
CDR3aa: CAWSRGRGQETQYF

j_gene: TRBJ1-1
d_gene: NA
len: 15
abundance: NA
v_gene: TRBV18
CDR3nt: TGTGCCACCTCACCCAGGAATCTCCCTAACACTGAAGCTTTCTTT
CDR3aa: CATSPRNLPNTEAFF

j_gene: TRBJ1-6
d_gene: NA
len: 14
abundance: once
v_gene: TRBV7-9
CDR3nt: TGTGCCAGCAGCTTCGCAGGGGTGAATTCACCCCTCCACTTT
CDR3aa: CASSFAGVNSPLHF

j_gene: TRBJ2-2
d_gene: TRBD1
len: 14
abundance: NA
v_gene: TRBV19
CDR3nt: TGTGCCAGTGTAGGGACAGGGTGGACCGGGGAGCTGTTTTTT
CDR3aa: CASVGTGWTGELFF

j_gene: TRBJ2-1
d_gene: TRBD2
len: 14
abundance: NA
v_gene: TRBV15
CDR3nt: TGTGCCACCAGCAGAGGGGCGGTAGCGGGGGGGCAGTTCTTC
CDR3aa: CATSRGAVAGGQFF

j_gene: TRBJ1-1
d_gene: NA
len: 14
abundance: once
v_gene: TRBV7-2
CDR3nt: TGTGCCAGCAGCTTTAGTGACCGGACAAGTGAAGCTTTCTTT
CDR3aa: CASSFSDRTSEAFF

j_gene: TRBJ2-5
d_gene: TRBD1
len: 16
abundance: NA
v_gene: TRBV19
CDR3nt: TGTGCCAGTAGTATACGGACAGGGGGCGTTAAGGAGACCCAGTACTTC
CDR3aa: CASSIRTGGVKETQYF

j_gene: TRBJ1-2
d_gene: NA
len: 11
abundance: NA
v_gene: TRBV11-3
CDR3nt: TGTGCCAGCAGCTTAGTAGTGGGCTACACCTTC
CDR3aa: CASSLVVGYTF

j_gene: TRBJ1-1
d_gene: TRBD1
len: 14
abundance: NA
v_gene: TRBV27
CDR3nt: TGTGCCAGCAGTAACAGGGGGGGGTACACTGAAGCTTTCTTT
CDR3aa: CASSNRGGYTEAFF

j_gene: TRBJ1-2
d_gene: NA
len: 14
abundance: once
v_gene: TRBV19
CDR3nt: TGTGCCAGTAGTATGACCTCCGGGGAATTAGGCTACACCTTC
CDR3aa: CASSMTSGELGYTF